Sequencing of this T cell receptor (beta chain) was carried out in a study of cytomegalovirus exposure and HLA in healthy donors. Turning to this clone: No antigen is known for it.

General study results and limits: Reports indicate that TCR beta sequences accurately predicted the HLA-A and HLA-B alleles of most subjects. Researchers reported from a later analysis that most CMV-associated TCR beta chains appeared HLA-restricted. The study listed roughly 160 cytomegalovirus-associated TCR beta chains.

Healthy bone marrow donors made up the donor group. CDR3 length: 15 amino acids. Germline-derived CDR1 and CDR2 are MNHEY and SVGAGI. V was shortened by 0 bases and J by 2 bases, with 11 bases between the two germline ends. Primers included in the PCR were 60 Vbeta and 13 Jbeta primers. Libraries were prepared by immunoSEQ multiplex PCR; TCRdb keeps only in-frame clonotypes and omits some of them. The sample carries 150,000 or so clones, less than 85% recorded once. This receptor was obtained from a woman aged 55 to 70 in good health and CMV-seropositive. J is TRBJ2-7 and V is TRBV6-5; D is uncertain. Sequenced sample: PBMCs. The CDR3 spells CASSYSTGGTYEQYF. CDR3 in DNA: TGTGCCAGCAGTTACTCGACTGGCGGAACCTACGAGCAGTACTTC.